This is a list of T cell receptor beta chains from one sample in a study of shared clonotypes between healthy human individuals. The repertoire was sequenced with immunoSEQ multiplex PCR; TCRdb's copy has only in-frame clones and lacks some. The table records some 120,000 clones, 55% to 70% of them present only once. Source material: memory CD8+ T cells sorted from blood. Source of these receptors: a woman aged 25-40 years in good health. Both conserved end residues are trimmed from each CDR3. The order of the fields is V gene, clone size, CDR3 protein. A clone size is listed for some rows: how often the clone was seen (once, few, many), or a class if it is expanded.

V: TRBV15
size: .
CDR3: ATSRSRDRNIQY

V: TRBV2
size: .
CDR3: ASSGATVGTNEKLF

V: TRBV2
size: few
CDR3: ASRDRANSETQY

V: TRBV18
size: .
CDR3: ASSPPNRLVNYEQY

V: TRBV6-1
size: few
CDR3: ASKGEGGESGELF

V: TRBV28
size: many
CDR3: ASSLPSGTSAFQETQY

V: TRBV2
size: .
CDR3: ASSPLRLSQETQY

V: TRBV27
size: .
CDR3: ASSLSGLPYEQY

V: TRBV19
size: .
CDR3: ASTFSGTANTEAF

V: TRBV4-2
size: .
CDR3: ASSPEAGEQF

V: TRBV30
size: .
CDR3: AGLGLAGYNEQF

V: TRBV7-9
size: .
CDR3: ASSLSPPETQY

V: TRBV7-9
size: once
CDR3: ASSPESGSLLDEQF

V: TRBV15
size: medium-sized
CDR3: ATSPGGSGSDEQY

V: TRBV27
size: few
CDR3: ASSLTGLDTQY

V: TRBV12-5
size: few
CDR3: ASGLGGRKFHEQY

V: TRBV28
size: medium-sized
CDR3: ASSGGGETDTQY

V: TRBV6-5
size: .
CDR3: ASRPWGGSYEQY

V: TRBV4-2
size: .
CDR3: ASSLGGEVYEKLF

V: TRBV9
size: medium-sized
CDR3: ASSLGGTGELF

V: TRBV27
size: .
CDR3: ASRTLNRVEQY

V: TRBV13
size: .
CDR3: ASSLGTYYEQY

V: TRBV15
size: .
CDR3: ATSRGLAGLTGELF

V: TRBV29-1
size: .
CDR3: SVEGGMSGADTQY

V: TRBV7-8
size: .
CDR3: ASSLRLAGGSGETQY

V: TRBV25-1
size: few
CDR3: ASSKQGWDEQF

V: TRBV6-1
size: .
CDR3: ASSEGTASSYEQY

V: TRBV27
size: .
CDR3: ASSYRGARETQY

V: TRBV29-1
size: .
CDR3: SVLSMYTEAF

V: TRBV5-4
size: .
CDR3: ASSLVPGGLGEKLF

V: TRBV7-9
size: once
CDR3: ASSQTRLLADEQF

V: TRBV27
size: once
CDR3: ASSPRPGYYEKLF

V: TRBV11-2
size: .
CDR3: ASSLFSYTPTDTQY

V: TRBV11-2
size: .
CDR3: ASRSPLAAPNEQF

V: TRBV5-6
size: few
CDR3: ASSLGSGFGYEQY

V: TRBV7-9
size: few
CDR3: ASSLAGTGHTDTQY

V: TRBV5-6
size: few
CDR3: ASSSDDYEQY

V: TRBV15
size: .
CDR3: ATSTVWQGDEQF

V: TRBV2
size: many
CDR3: ASSEAGGQYEQY

V: TRBV6-4
size: .
CDR3: ASSAGLGGTDTQY

V: TRBV4-1
size: .
CDR3: ASSQDGPYNEQF

V: TRBV11-2
size: .
CDR3: ASSLSNEQY

V: TRBV6-5
size: few
CDR3: ASSGQGANYGYT

V: TRBV30
size: .
CDR3: AWSVQVGDVGEQY

V: TRBV7-9
size: many
CDR3: ASSSTLAGSYEQY

V: TRBV11-2
size: .
CDR3: ASSPMGLAVSGETQY

V: TRBV11-2
size: .
CDR3: ASSLASGNGYT

V: TRBV5-4
size: .
CDR3: ASRAESLASSTDTQY

V: TRBV2
size: .
CDR3: ASGGSLHNEQF

V: TRBV5-6
size: .
CDR3: ASSLPGLGDTQY

V: TRBV29-1
size: .
CDR3: SLSGTSGSDEQF

V: TRBV9
size: .
CDR3: ASSPVWGTRGDEQF

V: TRBV28
size: few
CDR3: ASSLYPQEPQH

V: TRBV6-5
size: few
CDR3: ASSSPNTLYYNEQF

V: TRBV13
size: many
CDR3: ASSLTGKSYEQY

V: TRBV10-2
size: few
CDR3: ASSTTENNEQF

V: TRBV4-3
size: many
CDR3: ASSQAGGNYQPQH

V: TRBV29-1
size: .
CDR3: SVQNVVSSTDTQY

V: TRBV7-6
size: few
CDR3: ASSFGGREQY